The present entry profiles one T cell receptor beta chain with its context. Per the study methods: Amplifying reference gene primers gave estimates of nucleated cell counts. TCRdb's copy holds only in-frame clones and misses some; the assay was immunoSEQ multiplex PCR. That table furnishes V, J and clone size, whereas the DNA furnished D and trimming. The sample includes about 200,000 clones, roughly nine tenths of them seen just once. This entry belongs to a study of blood T cell repertoires in COVID-19. Across the whole study: Acute and convalescent COVID-19 samples came from the United States, Italy and Spain. Sources were T cells, B-cell-depleted T cells, or PBMCs; the material itself was cDNA or gDNA.

CDR3 length: 17 residues. The germline CDR1 and CDR2 sequences are MNHEY and SMNVEV (reference sequence). With 6 bases removed from V and 0 bases from J, the gap between germline ends came to 17 bases. This sequence originates from a woman aged 65 to 85 with acute or convalescent COVID-19. Sequencing was carried out using peripheral blood. This rearrangement joins TRBV27 to TRBJ1-4, with D maybe TRBD1 (6 bases). The CDR3: CASSPRHRATTNEKLFF. The CDR3 DNA is TGTGCCAGCAGCCCACGGCACAGGGCGACAACTAATGAAAAACTGTTTTTT.